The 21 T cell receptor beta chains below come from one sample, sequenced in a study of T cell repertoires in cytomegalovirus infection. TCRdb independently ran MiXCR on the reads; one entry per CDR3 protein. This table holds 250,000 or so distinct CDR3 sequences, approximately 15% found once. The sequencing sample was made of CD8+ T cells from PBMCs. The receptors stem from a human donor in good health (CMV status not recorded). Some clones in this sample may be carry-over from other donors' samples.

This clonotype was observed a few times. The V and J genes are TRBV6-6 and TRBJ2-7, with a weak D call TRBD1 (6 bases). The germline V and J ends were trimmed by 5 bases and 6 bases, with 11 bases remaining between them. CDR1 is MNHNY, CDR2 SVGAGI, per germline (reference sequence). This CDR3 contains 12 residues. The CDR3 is CASSPTGTEQYF. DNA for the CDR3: TGTGCCAGCAGTCCAACAGGGACCGAGCAGTACTTC.

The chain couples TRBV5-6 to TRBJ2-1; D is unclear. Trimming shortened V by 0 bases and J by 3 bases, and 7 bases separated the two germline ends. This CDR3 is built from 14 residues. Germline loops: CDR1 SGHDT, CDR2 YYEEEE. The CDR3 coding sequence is TGTGCCAGCAGCTTGGGCAGACACTACAATGAGCAGTTCTTC. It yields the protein CASSLGRHYNEQFF.

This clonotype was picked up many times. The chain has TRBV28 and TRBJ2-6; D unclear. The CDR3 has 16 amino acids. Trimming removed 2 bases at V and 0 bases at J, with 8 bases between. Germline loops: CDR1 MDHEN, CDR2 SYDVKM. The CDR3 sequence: CASSLDGYSGANVLTF. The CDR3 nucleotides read TGTGCCAGCAGTTTAGACGGCTACTCTGGGGCCAACGTCCTGACTTTC.

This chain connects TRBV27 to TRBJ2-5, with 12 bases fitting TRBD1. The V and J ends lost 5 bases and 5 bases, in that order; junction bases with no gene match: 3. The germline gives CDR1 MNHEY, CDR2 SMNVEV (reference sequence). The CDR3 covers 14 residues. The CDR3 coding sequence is TGTGCCAGCAGTCCGGGGACAGGGGGCGAGACCCAGTACTTC. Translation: CASSPGTGGETQYF.

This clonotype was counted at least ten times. CDR3 sequence (DNA): TGTGCCAGCAGCCCCGGGGTGGGGACAGATACGCAGTATTTT. Translation gives CASSPGVGTDTQYF. The V and J genes are TRBV7-9 and TRBJ2-3; TRBD2 is a possible D gene (5 bases). CDR1 is SEHNR and CDR2 is FQNEAQ in the germline V gene (reference sequence). Between the trimmed V and J ends, which lost 5 bases and 3 bases, there was a span of 12 bases. This CDR3 comprises 14 residues.

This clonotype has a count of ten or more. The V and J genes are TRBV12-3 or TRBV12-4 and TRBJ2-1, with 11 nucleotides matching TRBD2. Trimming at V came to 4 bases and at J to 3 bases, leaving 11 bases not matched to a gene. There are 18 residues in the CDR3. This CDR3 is CASSSQVTSGGSYNEQFF. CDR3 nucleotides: TGTGCCAGCAGTTCCCAGGTAACTAGCGGGGGAAGCTACAATGAGCAGTTCTTC.

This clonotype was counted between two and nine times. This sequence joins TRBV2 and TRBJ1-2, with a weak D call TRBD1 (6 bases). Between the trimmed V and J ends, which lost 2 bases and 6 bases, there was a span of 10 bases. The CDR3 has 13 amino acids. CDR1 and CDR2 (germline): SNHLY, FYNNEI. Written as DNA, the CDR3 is TGTGCCAGCAGTGAACGGCACAGGGATGGCTACACCTTC. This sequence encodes CASSERHRDGYTF.

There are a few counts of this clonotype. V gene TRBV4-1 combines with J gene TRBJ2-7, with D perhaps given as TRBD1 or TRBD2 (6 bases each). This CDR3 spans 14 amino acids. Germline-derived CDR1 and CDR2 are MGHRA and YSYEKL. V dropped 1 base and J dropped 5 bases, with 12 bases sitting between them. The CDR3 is CASSQVGGPNEQYF. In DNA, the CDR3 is TGCGCCAGCAGCCAAGTAGGGGGGCCCAACGAGCAGTACTTC.

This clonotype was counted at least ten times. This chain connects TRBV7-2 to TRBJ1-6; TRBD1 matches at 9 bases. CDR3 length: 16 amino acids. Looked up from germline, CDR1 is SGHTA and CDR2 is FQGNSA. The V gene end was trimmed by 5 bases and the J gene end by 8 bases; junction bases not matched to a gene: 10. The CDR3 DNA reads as TGTGCCAGCAGCCCTAGAGGGGGGACAGGGTATTCACCCCTCCACTTT. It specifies CASSPRGGTGYSPLHF.

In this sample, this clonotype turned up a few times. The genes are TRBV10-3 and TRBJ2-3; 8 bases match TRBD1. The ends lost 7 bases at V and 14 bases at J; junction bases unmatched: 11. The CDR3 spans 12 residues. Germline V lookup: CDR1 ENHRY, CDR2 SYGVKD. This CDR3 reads CAITSTGEARYF. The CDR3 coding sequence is TGTGCCATCACCTCGACAGGGGAGGCCCGGTATTTT.

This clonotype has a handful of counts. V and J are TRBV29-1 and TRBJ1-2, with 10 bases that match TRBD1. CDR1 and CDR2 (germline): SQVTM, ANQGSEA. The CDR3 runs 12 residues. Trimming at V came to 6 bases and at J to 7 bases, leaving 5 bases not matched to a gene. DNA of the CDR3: TGCAGCGTGGACAGGGGGATCGTTGGCTACACCTTC. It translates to CSVDRGIVGYTF. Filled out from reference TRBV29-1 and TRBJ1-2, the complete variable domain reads SAVISQKPSRDICQRGTSLTIQCQVDSQVTMMFWYRQQPGQSLTLIATANQGSEATYESGFVIDKFPISRPNLTFSTLTVSNMSPEDSSIYLCSVDRGIVGYTFGSGTRLTVV.

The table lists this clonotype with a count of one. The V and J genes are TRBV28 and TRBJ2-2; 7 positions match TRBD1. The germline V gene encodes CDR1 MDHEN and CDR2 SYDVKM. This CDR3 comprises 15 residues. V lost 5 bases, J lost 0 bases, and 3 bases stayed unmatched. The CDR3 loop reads CASSRDRANTGELFF. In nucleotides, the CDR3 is TGTGCCAGCAGTCGGGACAGAGCGAACACCGGGGAGCTGTTTTTT.

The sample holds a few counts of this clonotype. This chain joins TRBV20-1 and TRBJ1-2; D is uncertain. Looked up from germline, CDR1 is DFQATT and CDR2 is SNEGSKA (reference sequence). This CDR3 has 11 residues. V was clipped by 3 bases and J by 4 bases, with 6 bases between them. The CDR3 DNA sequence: TGCAGTGCTAGTCTGGGCTATGGCTACACCTTC. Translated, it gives CSASLGYGYTF.

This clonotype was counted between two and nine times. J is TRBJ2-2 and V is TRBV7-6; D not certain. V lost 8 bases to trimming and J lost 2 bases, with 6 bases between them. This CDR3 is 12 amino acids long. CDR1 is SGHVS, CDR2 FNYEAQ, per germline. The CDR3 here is CASERNTGELFF. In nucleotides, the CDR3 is TGTGCCAGCGAGCGAAACACCGGGGAGCTGTTTTTT.

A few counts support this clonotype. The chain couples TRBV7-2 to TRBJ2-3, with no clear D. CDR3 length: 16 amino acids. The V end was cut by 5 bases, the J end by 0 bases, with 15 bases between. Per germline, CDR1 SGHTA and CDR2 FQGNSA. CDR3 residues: CASSRTVAVSTDTQYF. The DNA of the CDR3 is TGTGCCAGCAGCCGCACGGTGGCGGTTAGCACAGATACGCAGTATTTT.

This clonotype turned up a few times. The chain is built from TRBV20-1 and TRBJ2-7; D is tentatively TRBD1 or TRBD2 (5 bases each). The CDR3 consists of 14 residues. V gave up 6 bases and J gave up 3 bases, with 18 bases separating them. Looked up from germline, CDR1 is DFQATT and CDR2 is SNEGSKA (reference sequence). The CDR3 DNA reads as TGCAGTGCCCCGGGACGGGGAAGCTTCTACGAGCAGTACTTC. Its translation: CSAPGRGSFYEQYF.

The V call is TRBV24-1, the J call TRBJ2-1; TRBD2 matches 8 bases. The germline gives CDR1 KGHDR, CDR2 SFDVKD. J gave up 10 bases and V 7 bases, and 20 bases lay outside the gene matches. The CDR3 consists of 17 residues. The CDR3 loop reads CATSASGGPGLAFEQFF. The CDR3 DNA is TGTGCCACCAGCGCTAGTGGGGGACCCGGACTAGCTTTCGAGCAGTTCTTC.

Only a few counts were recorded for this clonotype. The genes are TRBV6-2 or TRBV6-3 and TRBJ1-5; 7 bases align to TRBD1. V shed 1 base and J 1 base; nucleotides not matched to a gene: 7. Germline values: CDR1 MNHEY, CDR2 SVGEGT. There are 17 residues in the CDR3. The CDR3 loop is CASSYFSDRASNQPQHF. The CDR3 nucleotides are TGTGCCAGCAGTTACTTCTCCGACAGGGCCAGCAATCAGCCCCAGCATTTT.

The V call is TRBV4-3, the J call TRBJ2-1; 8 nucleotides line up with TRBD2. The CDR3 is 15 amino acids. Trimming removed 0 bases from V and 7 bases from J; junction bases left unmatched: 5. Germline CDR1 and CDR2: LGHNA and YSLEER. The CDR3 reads CASSQDSRGANEQFF. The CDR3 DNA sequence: TGCGCCAGCAGCCAAGATTCGCGGGGGGCTAATGAGCAGTTCTTC.

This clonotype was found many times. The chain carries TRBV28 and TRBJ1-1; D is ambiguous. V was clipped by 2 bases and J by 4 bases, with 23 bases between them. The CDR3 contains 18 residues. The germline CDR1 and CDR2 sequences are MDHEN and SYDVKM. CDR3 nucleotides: TGTGCCAGCAGTTTAAGCGTTTGGAAATACACGGGAAGCACTGAAGCTTTCTTT. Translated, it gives CASSLSVWKYTGSTEAFF.

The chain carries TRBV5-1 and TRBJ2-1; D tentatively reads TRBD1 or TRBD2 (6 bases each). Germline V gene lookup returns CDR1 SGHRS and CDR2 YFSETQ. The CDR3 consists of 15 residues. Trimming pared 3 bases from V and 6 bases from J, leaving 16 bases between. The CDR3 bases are TGCGCCAGCAGCTCTTTTCTAGGGGGGACCAATGAGCAGTTCTTC. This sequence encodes CASSSFLGGTNEQFF.